This T cell receptor (beta chain) was sequenced during a study of T cells after yellow fever vaccination. Study in general: Preparing low-cell-number fractions relied on SMART-Seq v4 Ultra Low Input. Study results and limitations: The secondary T-cell response peaked on day 5, not day 15, but was weaker. Booster samples showed a return of most primary-vaccination clones (roughly 96% CD4, 88% CD8).

Germline CDR1 SGHRS, CDR2 YFSETQ. V dropped 3 bases and J dropped 0; count of bases not matched to a gene: 3. This CDR3 spans 16 amino acids. To note about this clonotype: What it binds is unknown.

TCR cDNA, made by 5'RACE template switching, carried an added universal primer site and UMIs. TCRdb reanalysed the 5' RACE reads using MiXCR and keeps one entry per CDR3 protein. The profile shows a few hundred thousand distinct CDR3 sequences, about a sixth of them singletons. The chain couples TRBV5-1 to TRBJ1-3; 10 nucleotides agree with TRBD1. The sample here was PBMCs, taken 5 to 6 days after the first yellow fever vaccination. The TCR was taken from a man younger than 30 who received the YFV17D yellow fever vaccine. CDR3 protein: CASSWGTGDSGNTIYF. The CDR3 region has the DNA TGCGCCAGCAGCTGGGGGACAGGGGACTCTGGAAACACCATATATTTT.